These 26 T cell receptor beta chains came from one sample sequenced in a study of blood T cell repertoires in COVID-19. Measured with immunoSEQ multiplex PCR; TCRdb has only the in-frame clones, and not every one. This sample has a few hundred thousand clones; roughly 90% occur once, and the top ten carry around 0.86%. Material: PBMCs or T cells enriched from blood (not recorded which). The receptors derive from a woman in her forties who had been exposed to COVID-19.

The table lists this clone with a count of one. The chain joins TRBV29-1 to TRBJ1-5; possible D gene TRBD1, 5 bases. This CDR3 contains 13 residues. From germline, CDR1 is SQVTM and CDR2 ANQGSEA. V was cut by 4 bases and J by 3 bases, with 10 bases left in between. The CDR3 bases are TGCAGCGTTGGTTCAGGGATCAATCAGCCCCAGCATTTT. Protein sequence: CSVGSGINQPQHF.

The chain has TRBV5-1 and TRBJ1-4; tentatively, D is TRBD1 (5 bases). The germline V and J ends were trimmed by 6 bases and 3 bases, with 15 bases remaining between them. Germline-derived CDR1 and CDR2 are SGHRS and YFSETQ. The CDR3 length is 15 residues. The CDR3 nucleotides read TGCGCCAGCATGGGGGGTCGTGGGCCTAATGAAAAACTGTTTTTT. This codes for CASMGGRGPNEKLFF.

The chain links TRBV29-1 to TRBJ2-1; tentatively, D is TRBD1 (5 bases). Germline V gives CDR1 SQVTM, CDR2 ANQGSEA. The CDR3 loop spans 14 amino acids. V shed 6 bases and J shed 8 bases, with 20 bases lying between them. The CDR3 here is CSVLTVSSPYEQFF. DNA for the CDR3: TGCAGCGTCCTGACAGTTTCCAGTCCTTATGAGCAGTTCTTC.

This clone was seen just once. The gene calls are TRBV7-3 and TRBJ2-5; possibly TRBD2 for D (5 bases). The CDR3 sequence is 15 residues long. The germline CDR1 and CDR2 sequences are SGHTA and FQGTGA. The V and J ends lost 3 bases and 0 bases respectively, with 11 bases between them. CDR3 in amino acids: CASSFGTGYQETQYF. In nucleotides, the CDR3 is TGTGCCAGCAGCTTCGGCACGGGGTACCAAGAGACCCAGTACTTC.

This clone was seen once. J is TRBJ1-1 and V is TRBV29-1; no firm D call. CDR1 SQVTM and CDR2 ANQGSEA come from the germline V gene. This CDR3 has 14 amino acids. Between the trimmed V and J ends, which lost 1 base and 2 bases, there was a span of 11 bases. This CDR3 is CSVEGVGGNTEAFF. For the CDR3, the DNA is TGCAGCGTTGAAGGGGTTGGCGGAAACACTGAAGCTTTCTTT.

This chain links TRBV5-1 with TRBJ1-2, with 9 bases identical to TRBD1. The CDR3 consists of 16 residues. V was pared by 4 bases and J by 7 bases, with 14 bases of the junction left unmatched. Per the germline V gene, CDR1 is SGHRS and CDR2 is YFSETQ. The CDR3, as DNA: TGCGCCAGCAGCCTAGGGACAGGGACAACAAGTTCTGGCTACACCTTC. Protein: CASSLGTGTTSSGYTF.

V usage is TRBV12-3 or TRBV12-4 and J usage is TRBJ1-2; tentative D call: TRBD1 (6 bases). Trimming removed 6 bases at V and 2 bases at J, with 10 bases between. The CDR3 sequence is 13 residues long. The CDR3 protein is CASRPGQNYGYTF. For the CDR3, the DNA is TGTGCCAGCAGGCCGGGACAAAACTATGGCTACACCTTC.

V usage is TRBV12-3 or TRBV12-4 and J usage is TRBJ2-7; TRBD2 is a possible D gene (5 bases). Between the trimmed V and J ends, which lost 1 base and 4 bases, there was a span of 8 bases. This CDR3 comprises 13 residues. The CDR3 region is CASSLVRGYEQYF. The CDR3 region has the DNA TGTGCCAGCAGTTTAGTACGCGGGTACGAGCAGTACTTC.

V and J are TRBV18 and TRBJ2-1; D might be TRBD2 (5 bases). CDR1 KGHSH and CDR2 LQKENI come from the germline V gene. The ends were cut back, 3 bases at V and 10 bases at J, with 13 bases in the middle. This CDR3 region has 13 residues. The CDR3 reads CASSPRERKEQFF. The CDR3 DNA follows: TGTGCCAGCTCACCTCGGGAACGCAAGGAGCAGTTCTTC.

The gene calls are TRBV10-3 and TRBJ2-7, with D possibly matching TRBD1 (5 bases). Deletions cut 2 bases from V and 4 bases from J, with 15 bases between. The V gene's germline CDR1 is ENHRY and CDR2 SYGVKD. The CDR3 runs to 15 residues. Here the CDR3 DNA reads TGTGCCATCAGTGAGGGGGCAGGTGGCATTTACGAGCAGTACTTC. This sequence encodes CAISEGAGGIYEQYF.

This CDR3 is CASSFRGRPGQGPLSNQPQHF. The CDR3, as DNA: TGTGCCAGCAGTTTTCGCGGGCGACCAGGACAGGGGCCCCTAAGCAATCAGCCCCAGCATTTT. The rearrangement joins TRBV27 to TRBJ1-5, with 9 positions matching TRBD1. Unmatched junction bases numbered 19, after V lost 3 bases and J lost 1 base. Per the germline V gene, CDR1 is MNHEY and CDR2 is SMNVEV (reference sequence). The CDR3 runs to 21 residues.

The V call is TRBV6-5, the J call TRBJ1-3; D is perhaps TRBD1 (6 bases). This CDR3 has 15 amino acids. Trimming left V 4 bases short and J 0 bases short, with 10 bases between. Germline values: CDR1 MNHEY, CDR2 SVGAGI. This CDR3 is CASSWTANSGNTIYF. DNA for the CDR3: TGTGCCAGCAGTTGGACAGCAAACTCTGGAAACACCATATATTTT.

In this sample, this clone turned up once. The chain uses TRBV24-1 and TRBJ2-1, with 10 bases identical to TRBD2. V shed 6 bases and J 8 bases; nucleotides not matched to a gene: 9. Germline V gene lookup returns CDR1 KGHDR and CDR2 SFDVKD. The CDR3 totals 15 residues. In nucleotides, the CDR3 is TGTGCCACCAGTTCAGGGACTAGCGCTTTCTATGAGCAGTTCTTC. Translation gives CATSSGTSAFYEQFF.

J is TRBJ2-3 and V is TRBV7-6, with 11 bases that match TRBD2. The CDR3 spans 16 residues. The germline V gene has CDR1 SGHVS and CDR2 FNYEAQ. J was trimmed by 2 bases and V by 4 bases; bases with no gene match: 5. CDR3 nucleotides: TGTGCCAGCAGCTCCCTAGCGGGAGGACTCACAGATACGCAGTATTTT. It yields the protein CASSSLAGGLTDTQYF.

The chain carries TRBV6-6 and TRBJ2-1; no clear D gene. The CDR3 contains 15 residues. The germline V gene has CDR1 MNHNY and CDR2 SVGAGI (reference sequence). Trimming cost V 6 bases and J 0 bases, with 12 bases left between them. The CDR3 sequence: CASSLPAASYNEQFF. CDR3 bases: TGTGCCAGCAGCCTACCTGCGGCCTCCTACAATGAGCAGTTCTTC.

This clone was counted a single time. V gene TRBV5-1 combines with J gene TRBJ1-4, with D perhaps TRBD1 (6 bases). This CDR3 region has 15 residues. Per the germline V gene, CDR1 is SGHRS and CDR2 is YFSETQ. V was pared by 3 bases and J by 11 bases, with 20 bases between. The chain's CDR3 is CASSSQQGGVKKLFF. CDR3 DNA sequence: TGCGCCAGCAGCTCCCAACAGGGTGGGGTAAAGAAACTGTTTTTT.

This sequence joins TRBV7-6 and TRBJ1-1; possibly TRBD1 for D (5 bases). V shed 0 bases and J shed 1 base, with 9 bases lying between them. The CDR3 runs 15 residues. Germline lookup yields CDR1 SGHVS and CDR2 FNYEAQ. The CDR3 coding sequence is TGTGCCAGCAGCTTAGCCGGGGGTACGAACACTGAAGCTTTCTTT. Amino acids: CASSLAGGTNTEAFF.

The chain combines TRBV7-9 with TRBJ2-5, with 9 nucleotides matching TRBD2. Trimming took 5 bases from V and 4 from J; bases not matched to a gene: 2. Germline V lookup: CDR1 SEHNR, CDR2 FQNEAQ (reference sequence). The CDR3 is made up of 13 amino acids. The DNA of the CDR3 is TGTGCCAGCAGCATTAGCGGGGGAGAGACCCAGTACTTC. This sequence encodes CASSISGGETQYF.

The V call is TRBV7-9, the J call TRBJ1-3; no clear D gene. The CDR3 contains 15 residues. Germline loops: CDR1 SEHNR, CDR2 FQNEAQ (reference sequence). V was cut by 5 bases and J by 0 bases, with 11 bases left in between. The CDR3 nucleotides read TGTGCCAGCAGCCATCGAACGAGCTCTGGAAACACCATATATTTT. It yields the protein CASSHRTSSGNTIYF. The full variable domain, completed using reference TRBV7-9 and TRBJ1-3, is DTGVSQNPRHKITKRGQNVTFRCDPISEHNRLYWYRQTLGQGPEFLTYFQNEAQLEKSRLLSDRFSAERPKGSFSTLEIQRTEQGDSAMYLCASSHRTSSGNTIYFGEGSWLTVV.

Points on this clone: The same CDR3 can be traced to other DNA sequences in this sample. The genes are TRBV5-1 and TRBJ1-1; no reliable D call. CDR3 length: 13 residues. The germline gives CDR1 SGHRS, CDR2 YFSETQ. V was clipped by 0 bases and J by 1 base, with 4 bases between them. CDR3 DNA: TGCGCCAGCAGCTTGGAGCAGAACACTGAAGCTTTCTTT. It encodes CASSLEQNTEAFF. The full variable domain, with the rest looked up from reference TRBV5-1 and TRBJ1-1, is KAGVTQTPRYLIKTRGQQVTLSCSPISGHRSVSWYQQTPGQGLQFLFEYFSETQRNKGNFPGRFSGRQFSNSRSEMNVSTLELGDSALYLCASSLEQNTEAFFGQGTRLTVV.

This clone occurred once. CDR3 in amino acids: CASSEARGYSGNTIYF. DNA for the CDR3: TGTGCCAGCAGTGAAGCCCGGGGGTACTCTGGAAACACCATATATTTT. This rearrangement joins TRBV2 to TRBJ1-3; maybe TRBD1 (5 bases). Trimming cost V 0 bases and J 0 bases, with 9 bases left between them. Germline CDR1 SNHLY, CDR2 FYNNEI. This CDR3 has 16 amino acids.

Here the CDR3 DNA reads TGTGCCAGCAGCTTGGGATCGGGGAGAAGCAATCAGCCCCAGCATTTT. Its protein is CASSLGSGRSNQPQHF. The V call is TRBV7-2, the J call TRBJ1-5; no reliable D call. The germline V gene encodes CDR1 SGHTA and CDR2 FQGNSA. The CDR3 is 16 residues long. V lost 3 bases, J lost 1 base, and 13 bases lay in between. Based on the CDR3 plus reference TRBV7-2 and TRBJ1-5, the full variable domain is GAGVSQSPSNKVTEKGKDVELRCDPISGHTALYWYRQSLGQGLEFLIYFQGNSAPDKSGLPSDRFSAERTGGSVSTLTIQRTQQEDSAVYLCASSLGSGRSNQPQHFGDGTRLSIL.

This clone was seen a few times. The gene calls are TRBV9 and TRBJ2-5; 7 positions agree with TRBD2. Germline CDR1 reads SGDLS; CDR2 reads YYNGEE. The length of the CDR3 is 17 residues. V lost 3 bases and J lost 5; bases outside the gene matches: 16. The CDR3 coding sequence is TGTGCCAGCAGCGAGGGTAGCGGGCCTAGGGTTCGCGAGACCCAGTACTTC. Amino acids: CASSEGSGPRVRETQYF. Supplemented by reference TRBV9 and TRBJ2-5, the full variable domain reads DSGVTQTPKHLITATGQRVTLRCSPRSGDLSVYWYQQSLDQGLQFLIQYYNGEERAKGNILERFSAQQFPDLHSELNLSSLELGDSALYFCASSEGSGPRVRETQYFGPGTRLLVL.

The chain has TRBV5-4 and TRBJ2-5; 8 positions agree with TRBD1. After removal of 4 bases from V and 4 bases from J, the junction contained 9 bases not matched to a gene. The CDR3 is made up of 15 amino acids. CDR1 is SGHNT, CDR2 YYREEE, per germline (reference sequence). As DNA, the CDR3 is TGTGCCAGCAGCCAAGGACAGGGCATCACAGAGACCCAGTACTTC. Its translation is CASSQGQGITETQYF.

This chain connects TRBV28 to TRBJ2-3; 7 bases match TRBD1. CDR1 and CDR2 (germline): MDHEN, SYDVKM. The CDR3 consists of 16 residues. V lost 5 bases and J lost 4; bases outside the gene matches: 12. The CDR3 protein is CASSPPRQGQADTQYF. The CDR3 bases are TGTGCCAGCAGTCCCCCGCGACAGGGCCAGGCAGATACGCAGTATTTT.

V gene TRBV7-2 combines with J gene TRBJ2-7; a possible D gene is TRBD1 (5 bases). CDR1 and CDR2 from the germline V gene are SGHTA and FQGNSA. The V end lost 1 base, the J end lost 1 base, and 14 bases lay between the germline ends. The CDR3 has 16 residues. Here the CDR3 DNA reads TGTGCCAGCAGCTTAGGGGGCGCAGGGAAATCCTACGAGCAGTACTTC. Protein product: CASSLGGAGKSYEQYF.